The present T cell receptor beta chain was sequenced within a study of T cells in localized non-small cell lung cancer. Study results and caveats: The greatest T cell clonality was found in uninvolved adjacent lung (higher than in tumor). Detection in adjacent lung was observed for a median around 50 of the top 100 tumor clones.

Germline loops: CDR1 LNHDA, CDR2 SQIVND (reference sequence). The V end was cut by 4 bases, the J end by 7 bases, with 14 bases between. This CDR3 comprises 15 residues. Profiling relied on immunoSEQ multiplex PCR, and the TCRdb table lists in-frame clones only, not all of them. Found here are roughly 1,300 clones, approximately 19% of them singletons; the top ten hold roughly 18%. A remark on this clone: Its specificity is unknown.

The genes are TRBV19 and TRBJ1-6; TRBD1 is a possible D gene (5 bases). The TCR sequence derives from a woman aged 40-70 years with stage I lung adenocarcinoma. This material consisted of lung tumor tissue, taken before any cancer treatment. CDR3 in DNA: TGTGCCAGTAGTACCGGGACCGGAATAAATTCACCCCTCCACTTT. Amino acid sequence: CASSTGTGINSPLHF.